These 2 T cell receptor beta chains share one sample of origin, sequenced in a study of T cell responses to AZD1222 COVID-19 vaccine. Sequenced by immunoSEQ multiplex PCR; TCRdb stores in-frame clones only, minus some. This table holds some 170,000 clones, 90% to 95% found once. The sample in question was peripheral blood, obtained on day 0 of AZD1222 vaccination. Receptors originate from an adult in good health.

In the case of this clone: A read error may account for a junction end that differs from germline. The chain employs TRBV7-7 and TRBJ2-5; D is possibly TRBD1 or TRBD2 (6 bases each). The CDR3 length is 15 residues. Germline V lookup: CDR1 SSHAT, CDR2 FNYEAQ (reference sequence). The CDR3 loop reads CASSFRGGLGETQYF. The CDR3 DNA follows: TGTGCTAGCAGCTTTAGAGGGGGGTTAGGGGAGACCCAGTACTTC.

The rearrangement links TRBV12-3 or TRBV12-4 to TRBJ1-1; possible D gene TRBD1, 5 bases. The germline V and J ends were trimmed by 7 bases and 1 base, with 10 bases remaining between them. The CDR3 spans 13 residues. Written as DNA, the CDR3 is TGTGCCAGCACCCGGGGGAGGAACACTGAAGCTTTCTTT. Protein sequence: CASTRGRNTEAFF.